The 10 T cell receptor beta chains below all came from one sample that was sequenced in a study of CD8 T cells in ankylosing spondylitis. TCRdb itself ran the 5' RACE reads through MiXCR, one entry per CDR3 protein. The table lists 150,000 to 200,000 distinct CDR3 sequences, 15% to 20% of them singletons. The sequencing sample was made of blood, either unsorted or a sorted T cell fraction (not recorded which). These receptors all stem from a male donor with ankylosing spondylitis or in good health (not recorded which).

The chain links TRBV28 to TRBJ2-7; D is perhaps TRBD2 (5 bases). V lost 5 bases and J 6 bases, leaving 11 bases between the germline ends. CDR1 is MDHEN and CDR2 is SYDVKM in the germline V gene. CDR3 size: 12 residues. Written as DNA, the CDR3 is TGTGCCAGCAGTGGCGCGGGTCGCGAGCAGTACTTC. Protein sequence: CASSGAGREQYF.

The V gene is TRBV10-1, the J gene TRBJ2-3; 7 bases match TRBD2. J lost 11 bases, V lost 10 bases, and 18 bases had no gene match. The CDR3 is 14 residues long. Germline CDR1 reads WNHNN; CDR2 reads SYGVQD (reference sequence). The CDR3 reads CANYEREPLYMQYF. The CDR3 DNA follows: TGCGCCAACTACGAGCGGGAACCTCTGTATATGCAGTATTTT.

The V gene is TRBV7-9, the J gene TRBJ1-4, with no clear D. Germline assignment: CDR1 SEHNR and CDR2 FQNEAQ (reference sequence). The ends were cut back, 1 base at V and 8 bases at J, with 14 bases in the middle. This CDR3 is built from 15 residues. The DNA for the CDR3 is TGTGCCAGCAGCTTAGGTGGGCCGGAGGGCGAAAAACTGTTTTTT. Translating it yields CASSLGGPEGEKLFF.

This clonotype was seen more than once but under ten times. The CDR3 sequence: CAIFSTTGLQHGYTF. In DNA form, the CDR3 reads TGTGCCATCTTCTCAACCACAGGTCTCCAGCATGGCTACACCTTC. This chain uses TRBV10-3 with TRBJ1-2, with D perhaps matching TRBD1 (5 bases). The V gene's germline CDR1 is ENHRY and CDR2 SYGVKD. This CDR3 is built from 15 residues. The germline V and J ends were trimmed by 8 bases and 6 bases, with 22 bases remaining between them.

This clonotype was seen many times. The CDR3 loop reads CSASRGLAGQYNEQFF. CDR3 nucleotides: TGCAGTGCTAGCCGCGGACTAGCGGGACAGTACAATGAGCAGTTCTTC. This chain connects TRBV20-1 to TRBJ2-1, with 12 bases matching TRBD2. Germline CDR1 and CDR2: DFQATT and SNEGSKA (reference sequence). Unmatched junction bases numbered 7, after V lost 3 bases and J lost 4 bases. The CDR3 runs 16 residues.

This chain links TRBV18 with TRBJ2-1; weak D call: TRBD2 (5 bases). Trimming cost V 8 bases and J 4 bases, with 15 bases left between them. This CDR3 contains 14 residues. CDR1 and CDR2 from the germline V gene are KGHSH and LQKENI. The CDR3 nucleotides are TGTGCCAGCGGTGAGGTGCGGGTTTACAATGAGCAGTTCTTC. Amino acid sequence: CASGEVRVYNEQFF.

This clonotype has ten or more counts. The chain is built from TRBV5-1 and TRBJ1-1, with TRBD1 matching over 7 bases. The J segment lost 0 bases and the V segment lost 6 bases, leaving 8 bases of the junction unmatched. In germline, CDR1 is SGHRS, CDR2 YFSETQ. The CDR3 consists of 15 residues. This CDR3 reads CASTRDRTMNTEAFF. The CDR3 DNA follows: TGCGCCAGCACCCGGGACAGAACAATGAACACTGAAGCTTTCTTT.

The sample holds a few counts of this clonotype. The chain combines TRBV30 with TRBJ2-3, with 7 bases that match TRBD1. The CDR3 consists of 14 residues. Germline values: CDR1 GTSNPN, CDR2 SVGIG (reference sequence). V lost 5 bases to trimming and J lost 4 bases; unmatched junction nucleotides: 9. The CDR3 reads CAWQGVPSPDTQYF. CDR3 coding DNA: TGTGCCTGGCAGGGGGTACCCAGCCCAGATACGCAGTATTTT.

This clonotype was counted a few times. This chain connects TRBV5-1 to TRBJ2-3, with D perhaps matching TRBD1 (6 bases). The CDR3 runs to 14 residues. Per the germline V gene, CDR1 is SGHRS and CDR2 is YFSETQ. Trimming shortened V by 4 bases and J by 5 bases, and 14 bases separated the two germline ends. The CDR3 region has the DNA TGCGCCAGCAGCATACTGCAGGGGTTAGATACGCAGTATTTT. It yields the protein CASSILQGLDTQYF.

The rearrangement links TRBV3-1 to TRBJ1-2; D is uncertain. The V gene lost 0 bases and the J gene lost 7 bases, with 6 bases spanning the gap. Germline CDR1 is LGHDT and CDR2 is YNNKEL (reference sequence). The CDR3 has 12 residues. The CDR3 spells CASSQESIGYTF. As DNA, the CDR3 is TGTGCCAGCAGCCAAGAATCGATTGGCTACACCTTC.